Each of the 21 T cell receptor beta chains below was sequenced from the same sample in a study of Tregs in tolerant kidney transplant recipients. The nonmyeloablative bone marrow transplants came from related graft donors, with transient mixed chimerism. TCRdb's copy holds only in-frame clones and misses some; the assay was immunoSEQ multiplex PCR. The repertoire consists of roughly 86,000 clones, with roughly 93% occurring once and the leading ten covering about 1.5%. The specimen comprised CD4+ T cells from blood (PBMCs), sampled 12 months after the transplant. Every receptor here comes from a human patient who received a combined kidney and bone marrow transplant. Some T cells may have originated in the graft donor.

This chain links TRBV5-1 with TRBJ2-7, with TRBD1 matching 7 bases. With V trimmed by 7 bases and J by 3 bases, 4 bases remained unmatched. This CDR3 has 12 residues. Per germline, CDR1 SGHRS and CDR2 YFSETQ. The CDR3 reads CASRRDSYEQYF. The DNA of the CDR3 is TGCGCCAGCCGCCGGGACAGCTACGAGCAGTACTTC.

Comments on this clone: Other DNA sequences of this sample code for an identical CDR3. The chain combines TRBV5-1 with TRBJ1-1; D gene unclear. Trimming took off 0 bases at V and 1 base at J, with 7 bases between the two ends. Germline CDR1 reads SGHRS; CDR2 reads YFSETQ. The CDR3 runs to 14 residues. The DNA of the CDR3 is TGCGCCAGCAGCTTGGCTACAGAGAACACTGAAGCTTTCTTT. As protein: CASSLATENTEAFF.

This rearrangement joins TRBV14 to TRBJ2-1, with TRBD1 identical over 8 bases. This CDR3 has 19 residues. The trim removed 0 bases at V and 7 bases at J, leaving 17 bases unmatched. CDR1 and CDR2 from the germline V gene are SGHDN and FVKESK. For the CDR3, the DNA is TGTGCCAGCAGCCAAGACAGGGGGCTGCTAGCTCGGTTATTAAATGAGCAGTTCTTC. Its translation is CASSQDRGLLARLLNEQFF.

The rearrangement uses TRBV19 and TRBJ2-1, with TRBD2 identical over 11 bases. Germline CDR1 is LNHDA and CDR2 is SQIVND (reference sequence). CDR3 length: 14 amino acids. J gave up 5 bases and V 6 bases, and 3 bases lay outside the gene matches. CDR3 nucleotides: TGTGCCAGTAGGAAACTAGCGGGAGACAATGAGCAGTTCTTC. Its translation is CASRKLAGDNEQFF.

The gene calls are TRBV10-3 and TRBJ2-1, with 8 bases that match TRBD2. V shed 6 bases, J shed 6 bases, and the junction held 10 bases outside the gene matches. Looked up from germline, CDR1 is ENHRY and CDR2 is SYGVKD. The CDR3 is 15 amino acids. The CDR3 region has the DNA TGTGCCATCAGGGGGGGGACTAGTAGGAGCAATGAGCAGTTCTTC. Its translation: CAIRGGTSRSNEQFF.

The rearrangement uses TRBV5-1 and TRBJ2-6; D remains unclear. CDR3 length: 14 residues. CDR1 and CDR2 (germline): SGHRS, YFSETQ. Between the trimmed V and J ends, which lost 4 bases and 0 bases, there was a span of 5 bases. The CDR3 nucleotides read TGCGCCAGCAGCGAGAACTCTGGGGCCAACGTCCTGACTTTC. Protein: CASSENSGANVLTF.

The chain has TRBV18 and TRBJ2-1, with 7 nucleotides matching TRBD2. This CDR3 has 16 amino acids. V lost 3 bases to trimming and J lost 2 bases; unmatched junction nucleotides: 7. The germline gives CDR1 KGHSH, CDR2 LQKENI. This CDR3 is CASSPDWTSPYNEQFF. The CDR3 coding sequence is TGTGCCAGCTCACCGGACTGGACTAGTCCCTACAATGAGCAGTTCTTC. Full variable domain (rest looked up from reference TRBV18 and TRBJ2-1): NAGVMQNPRHLVRRRGQEARLRCSPMKGHSHVYWYRQLPEEGLKFMVYLQKENIIDESGMPKERFSAEFPKEGPSILRIQQVVRGDSAAYFCASSPDWTSPYNEQFFGPGTRLTVL.

The J gene is TRBJ2-7, the V gene TRBV5-4; 13 positions agree with TRBD2. The CDR3 contains 18 residues. Germline CDR1 and CDR2: SGHNT and YYREEE (reference sequence). V gave up 4 bases and J gave up 0 bases; unmatched junction bases: 10. In DNA form, the CDR3 reads TGTGCCAGCAGCCCATCGGGACTAGCGGGATTTGCCTCCTACGAGCAGTACTTC. It specifies CASSPSGLAGFASYEQYF. The whole variable domain, filled in from reference TRBV5-4 and TRBJ2-7, reads ETGVTQSPTHLIKTRGQQVTLRCSSQSGHNTVSWYQQALGQGPQFIFQYYREEENGRGNFPPRFSGLQFPNYSSELNVNALELDDSALYLCASSPSGLAGFASYEQYFGPGTRLTVT.

V usage is TRBV6-5 and J usage is TRBJ2-7; 8 bases line up with TRBD1. The V gene end was trimmed by 0 bases and the J gene end by 5 bases; junction bases not matched to a gene: 6. This CDR3 has 15 amino acids. Germline V CDR1 and CDR2: MNHEY, SVGAGI. The CDR3 bases are TGTGCCAGCAGTTACTCCCGACAGGGGATACACGAGCAGTACTTC. Residues: CASSYSRQGIHEQYF.

The gene calls are TRBV5-1 and TRBJ2-7; the match to TRBD1 covers 8 bases. From germline, CDR1 is SGHRS and CDR2 YFSETQ. Germline trimming cut 7 bases from V and 1 base from J; bases unmatched to any gene: 10. CDR3 length equals 15 residues. Here the CDR3 reads CASRKTGGDSYEQYF. For the CDR3, the DNA is TGCGCCAGCCGCAAAACAGGGGGAGATTCCTACGAGCAGTACTTC.

The gene calls are TRBV4-1 and TRBJ2-7; TRBD1 matches 8 bases. CDR1 MGHRA and CDR2 YSYEKL come from the germline V gene. J lost 3 bases, V lost 2 bases, and 6 bases had no gene match. This CDR3 comprises 15 residues. The CDR3: CASSQTGRGLYEQYF. Written as DNA, the CDR3 is TGCGCCAGCAGCCAAACGGGCAGGGGGCTCTACGAGCAGTACTTC.

J is TRBJ2-7 and V is TRBV23-1; 7 bases are shared with TRBD1. TRBV23-1 is an open reading frame whose function is uncertain. The junction had 10 bases not matched to a gene; V was cut back by 2 bases and J by 3 bases. The CDR3 sequence is 16 residues long. The CDR3 DNA is TGCGCCAGCAGTCAAGAAGACAGGGCTGTGGTCTACGAGCAGTACTTC. Its translation is CASSQEDRAVVYEQYF.

Regarding this clone: Within the sample, other DNA sequences also encode this same CDR3. The V and J genes are TRBV30 and TRBJ1-6; 7 bases align to TRBD1. The CDR3 consists of 12 residues. The germline gives CDR1 GTSNPN, CDR2 SVGIG (reference sequence). Unmatched junction bases numbered 8, after V lost 5 bases and J lost 13 bases. The CDR3: CAWDRVGSPLHF. As DNA, the CDR3 is TGTGCCTGGGACAGGGTAGGTTCCCCCCTCCACTTT.

This sequence joins TRBV6-1 and TRBJ2-5; maybe TRBD2 (6 bases). This CDR3 comprises 14 residues. The V gene's germline CDR1 is MNHNS and CDR2 SASEGT. Trimming removed 1 base at V and 4 bases at J, with 10 bases between. CDR3 sequence (DNA): TGTGCCAGCAGTGAAGTGTGGCGGGGAGAGACCCAGTACTTC. Protein product: CASSEVWRGETQYF.

This chain joins TRBV10-3 and TRBJ2-5; D may be TRBD2 (5 bases). V gave up 5 bases and J gave up 0 bases, with 7 bases separating them. There are 13 residues in the CDR3. Germline CDR1 is ENHRY and CDR2 is SYGVKD. CDR3 protein: CAISTSNQETQYF. In DNA form, the CDR3 reads TGTGCCATCAGTACTAGTAACCAAGAGACCCAGTACTTC.

With regard to this clone: Other DNA sequences from this sample encode an identical CDR3 as well. The chain recombines TRBV7-2 with TRBJ2-7; 13 bases line up with TRBD2. Germline V gene lookup returns CDR1 SGHTA and CDR2 FQGNSA. There are 15 residues in the CDR3. After removal of 5 bases from V and 3 bases from J, the junction contained 4 bases not matched to a gene. The CDR3 DNA follows: TGTGCCAGCAGCCTAGGACTAGCGGGAGTCTACGAGCAGTACTTC. Its protein product is CASSLGLAGVYEQYF.

V and J are TRBV5-4 and TRBJ2-3; 8 positions agree with TRBD1. CDR1 and CDR2 (germline): SGHNT, YYREEE (reference sequence). J was trimmed by 1 base and V by 0 bases; bases with no gene match: 4. This CDR3 has 16 amino acids. CDR3 sequence reads: CASSLGLTGGTDTQYF. For the CDR3, the DNA is TGTGCCAGCAGCTTGGGGTTGACAGGGGGCACAGATACGCAGTATTTT.

This chain joins TRBV5-4 and TRBJ2-3, with 9 bases matching TRBD2. CDR3 length equals 16 residues. Losses at the gene ends were 4 bases for V and 2 bases for J; bases not matched to a gene: 8. From germline, CDR1 is SGHNT and CDR2 YYREEE (reference sequence). CDR3 nucleotides: TGTGCCAGCAGCCCACGTGCGGGGGGGAACACAGATACGCAGTATTTT. This translates into CASSPRAGGNTDTQYF.

The V and J genes are TRBV28 and TRBJ2-2, with 10 bases fitting TRBD1. V lost 3 bases to trimming and J lost 6 bases; unmatched junction nucleotides: 4. The germline gives CDR1 MDHEN, CDR2 SYDVKM. The CDR3 is 15 residues long. The CDR3 sequence: CASSLTGGAAGELFF. The CDR3 region has the DNA TGTGCCAGCAGTTTGACAGGGGGCGCAGCCGGGGAGCTGTTTTTT.

The chain has TRBV10-3 and TRBJ2-7, with D hard to call. The CDR3 contains 13 residues. Trimming cost V 0 bases and J 0 bases, with 3 bases left between them. CDR1 is ENHRY and CDR2 is SYGVKD in the germline V gene. CDR3 DNA: TGTGCCATCAGTGAGTCCCACTCCTACGAGCAGTACTTC. This codes for CAISESHSYEQYF.

The chain couples TRBV6-5 to TRBJ1-5; the D gene is possibly TRBD1 (5 bases). Germline V gene lookup returns CDR1 MNHEY and CDR2 SVGAGI. The CDR3 sequence is 14 residues long. V was shortened by 8 bases and J by 3 bases, with 14 bases between the two germline ends. The CDR3 here is CASRPPGVNQPQHF. The CDR3 coding sequence is TGTGCCAGCCGCCCTCCGGGGGTCAATCAGCCCCAGCATTTT.